What follows are 4 T cell receptor beta chains derived from one specimen sequenced in a study of blood T cell repertoires in COVID-19. TCRdb keeps only in-frame clones here, not all; method: immunoSEQ multiplex PCR. The sample records about 270,000 clones, 75% to 95% being singletons. The sequencing input was PBMCs or T cells enriched from blood (not recorded which). The receptor set was obtained from a man between 40 and 49 years old who had been exposed to COVID-19.

The chain uses TRBV3-1 (or the pseudogene TRBV3-2) and TRBJ2-7, with D tentatively TRBD2 (6 bases). There are 13 residues in the CDR3. CDR1 is LGHDT and CDR2 is YNNKEL in the germline V gene (reference sequence). Deletions cut 3 bases from V and 7 bases from J, with 13 bases between. In DNA, the CDR3 is TGTGCCAGCAGCCAGCTGCCGGGGGTGGAGCAGTACTTC. Encoded protein: CASSQLPGVEQYF.

V gene TRBV5-5 combines with J gene TRBJ1-2; 8 bases are shared with TRBD1. This CDR3 region has 15 residues. Unmatched junction bases numbered 8, after V lost 4 bases and J lost 3 bases. Germline CDR1 is SGHKS and CDR2 is YYEKEE (reference sequence). CDR3 residues: CASSLILTGDYGYTF. CDR3 DNA sequence: TGTGCCAGCAGCCTCATATTGACAGGGGACTATGGCTACACCTTC.

This sequence joins TRBV10-3 and TRBJ1-5, with a tentative D call TRBD1 (5 bases). V was cut by 3 bases and J by 0 bases, with 6 bases left in between. This CDR3 has 14 residues. Germline CDR1 reads ENHRY; CDR2 reads SYGVKD. The CDR3 loop reads CAISDRGSNQPQHF. The CDR3 DNA reads as TGTGCCATCAGTGATAGGGGTAGCAATCAGCCCCAGCATTTT.

The chain carries TRBV19 and TRBJ1-1; D is ambiguous. The CDR3 is made up of 18 amino acids. Germline V gene data show CDR1 as LNHDA and CDR2 as SQIVND (reference sequence). Trimming took off 6 bases at V and 2 bases at J, with 25 bases between the two ends. CDR3 region: CASRSRHTSIGGNTEAFF. Written as DNA, the CDR3 is TGTGCCAGTAGATCCCGGCATACGTCTATCGGCGGTAACACTGAAGCTTTCTTT.